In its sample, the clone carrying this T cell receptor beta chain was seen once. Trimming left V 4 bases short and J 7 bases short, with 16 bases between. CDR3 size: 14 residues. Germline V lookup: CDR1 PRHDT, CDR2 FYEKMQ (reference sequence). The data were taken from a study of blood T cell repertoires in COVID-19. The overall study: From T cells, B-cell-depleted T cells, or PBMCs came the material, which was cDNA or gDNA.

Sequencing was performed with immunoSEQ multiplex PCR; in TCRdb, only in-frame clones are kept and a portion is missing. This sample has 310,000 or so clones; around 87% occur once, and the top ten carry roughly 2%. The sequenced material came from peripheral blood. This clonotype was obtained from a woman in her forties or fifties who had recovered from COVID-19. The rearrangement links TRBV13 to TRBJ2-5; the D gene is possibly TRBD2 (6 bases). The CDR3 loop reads CASSSNRLEVTQYF. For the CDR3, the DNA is TGTGCCAGCAGCTCCAACAGACTAGAAGTGACCCAGTACTTC.